A selection of T cell receptor beta chains follows, all from one sample in a study of control samples from healthy donors and cancer patients. The data were produced by immunoSEQ multiplex PCR, yet TCRdb's version contains in-frame clones alone and is incomplete. This table has 75,000 to 95,000 clones, 70% to 90% appearing once. Material: blood. The receptors here all came from a woman aged 45-65 years in good health. Each CDR3 is given with its conserved first and last residue. Each record gives: CDR3 protein, CDR3 length, J gene, V gene.

CASSKRKGQPTLYGYTF 17 TRBJ1-2 TRBV21-1
CASSYLSGGGTGELFF 16 TRBJ2-2 TRBV7-6
CASSGMGVWNGYTF 14 TRBJ1-2 TRBV2
CASSRQSDEQFF 12 TRBJ2-1 TRBV11-3
CASTLGGSEQYF 12 TRBJ2-7 TRBV2
CASSPRTGDEQYF 13 TRBJ2-7 TRBV6-5
CASSQGTSGKLFF 13 TRBJ1-4 TRBV3-1/TRBV3-2
CASSDSGLSNQPQHF 15 TRBJ1-5 TRBV7-9
CASRSAGGNQPQHF 14 TRBJ1-5 TRBV6-5
CASSFITNTEAFF 13 TRBJ1-1 TRBV5-6
CASSLGSMNTEAFF 14 TRBJ1-1 TRBV5-1
CASSLGGRETQYF 13 TRBJ2-5 TRBV5-6
CASSPGTGVSSEQFF 15 TRBJ2-1 TRBV7-9
CASSEGPSSGNTIYF 15 TRBJ1-3 TRBV6-1
CSAYSSSGYTF 11 TRBJ1-2 TRBV20-1
CASSQRQGRYNEQFF 15 TRBJ2-1 TRBV5-6
CASSKERAVQSNTEAFF 17 TRBJ1-1 TRBV21-1
CASSPRNLLAGLPNTQYF 18 TRBJ2-3 TRBV3-1/TRBV3-2
CASSVEEGEVWEFF 14 TRBJ2-1 TRBV9
CARVSGGVNTKNIQYF 16 TRBJ2-4 TRBV5-1
CASSPGPQDSPLHF 14 TRBJ1-6 TRBV9
CASSPLTGFGGYTF 14 TRBJ1-2 TRBV7-2
CASSTGPSRTDTQYF 15 TRBJ2-3 TRBV19
CASGGFSDTQYF 12 TRBJ2-3 TRBV6-5
CASRGQGALSNEKLFF 16 TRBJ1-4 TRBV27
CASSFGPGTHSGNTIYF 17 TRBJ1-3 TRBV7-9
CASSPLAGAYTGELFF 16 TRBJ2-2 TRBV11-2
CASSLRQGAFYEQFF 15 TRBJ2-1 TRBV11-2
CASTLGIGGLYGYTF 15 TRBJ1-2 TRBV19
CASTYSLYTEAFF 13 TRBJ1-1 TRBV6-5
CASSIIGRGNTEAFF 15 TRBJ1-1 TRBV19
CASSYYIPGQGEAFF 15 TRBJ1-1 TRBV10-1
CAGTGNNEQFF 11 TRBJ2-1 TRBV2
CASSDYSVLALGAFF 15 TRBJ1-1 TRBV6-5
CASNWGGYGYTF 12 TRBJ1-2 TRBV19
CASSRTASGTGTRGYTF 17 TRBJ1-2 TRBV6-6
CASSSSADRYTF 12 TRBJ1-2 TRBV12-3/TRBV12-4
CAWTLWGSEKLFF 13 TRBJ1-4 TRBV30
CASSQGWGLPTEAFF 15 TRBJ1-1 TRBV3-1/TRBV3-2
CASSLDTFGDTQYF 14 TRBJ2-3 TRBV11-2
CASSLEGAGYTF 12 TRBJ1-2 TRBV11-2
CSVEGTGYGANVLTF 15 TRBJ2-6 TRBV29-1
CASSLEHTGELFF 13 TRBJ2-2 TRBV11-2
CASISHPRAFF 11 TRBJ1-1 TRBV6-5
CASSREDRQNTEAFF 15 TRBJ1-1 TRBV18
CASSVSTGIRETQYF 15 TRBJ2-5 TRBV9
CATSDIRDRVYEQYF 15 TRBJ2-7 TRBV24-1
CASSHDRVSGANVLTF 16 TRBJ2-6 TRBV4-1
CASRGGLAGGSYNEQFF 17 TRBJ2-1 TRBV2
CASSLLAGGYEQYF 14 TRBJ2-7 TRBV3-1/TRBV3-2
CASQDPRSSSYNEQFF 16 TRBJ2-1 TRBV5-4
CASSRTSFDEQYF 13 TRBJ2-7 TRBV3-1/TRBV3-2
CASGTQGYGYTF 12 TRBJ1-2 TRBV2